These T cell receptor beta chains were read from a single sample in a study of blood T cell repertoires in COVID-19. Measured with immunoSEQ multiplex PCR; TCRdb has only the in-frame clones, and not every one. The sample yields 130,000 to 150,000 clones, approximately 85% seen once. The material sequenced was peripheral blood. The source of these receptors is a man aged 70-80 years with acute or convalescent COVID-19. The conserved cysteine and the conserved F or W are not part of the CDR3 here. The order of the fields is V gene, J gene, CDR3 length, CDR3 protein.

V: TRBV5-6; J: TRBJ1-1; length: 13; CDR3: ASSSAGQGVTEAF
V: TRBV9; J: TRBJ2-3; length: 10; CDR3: ASSVAADTQY
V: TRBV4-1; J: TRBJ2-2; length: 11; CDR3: ASSQDRGPQLF
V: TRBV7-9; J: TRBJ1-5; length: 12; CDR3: ASSLTGADQPQH
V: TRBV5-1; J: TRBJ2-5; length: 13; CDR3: ASSLAGGEEETQY
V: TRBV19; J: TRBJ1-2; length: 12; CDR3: ASSQTVTNYGYT
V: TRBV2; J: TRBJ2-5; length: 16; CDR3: ASSEGSGRGVMEETQY
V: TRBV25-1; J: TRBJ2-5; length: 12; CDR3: ASSDRVVQETQY
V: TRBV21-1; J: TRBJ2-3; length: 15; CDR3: ASSKALGQGCTDTQY
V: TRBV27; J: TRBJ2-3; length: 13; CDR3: ASRGTAPSTDTQY
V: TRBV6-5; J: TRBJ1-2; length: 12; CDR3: ASSRTGKNYGYT
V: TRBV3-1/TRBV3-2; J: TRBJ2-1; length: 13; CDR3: ASSQFAGGNNEQF
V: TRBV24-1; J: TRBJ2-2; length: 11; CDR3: ATSTENTGELF
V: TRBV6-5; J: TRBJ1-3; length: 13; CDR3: ASSYSRGPGNTIY
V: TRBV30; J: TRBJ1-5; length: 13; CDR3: AWSAATGGSQPQH
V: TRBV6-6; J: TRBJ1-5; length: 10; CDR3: ASSPQGSPQH
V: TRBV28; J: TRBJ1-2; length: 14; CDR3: ASRPNTLDAGYGYT
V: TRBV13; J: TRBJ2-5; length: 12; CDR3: ASSLRQGVETQY
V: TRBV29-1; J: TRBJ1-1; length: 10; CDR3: SSRGPETEAF
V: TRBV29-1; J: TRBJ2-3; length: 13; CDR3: SVAGLAGVVDTQY